This TCR beta chain was captured in a study of T-cell reconstitution after alpha-beta-depleted transplantation in children. Study-level findings and limits: In some patients, recipient T cells and intrathymic progenitors surviving conditioning explained high day-60 diversity. T-cell counts and diversity at one year post-transplant came mainly from newly produced T cells. Roughly two months post-transplant, alpha-beta T cells reportedly originated from several hundred graft clones that had expanded.

This clonotype occurred a few times. The antigen is not known. Germline CDR1 and CDR2: SGHKS and YYEKEE (reference sequence). This CDR3 spans 15 amino acids. J lost 5 bases, V lost 0 bases, and 5 bases had no gene match. Unique molecular identifiers tagged the TCRbeta library. TCRdb redid the calling of the PCR reads with MiXCR, one entry per CDR3 protein. The sample holds around 700,000 distinct CDR3 sequences, 10% to 15% seen once. The sequences come from PBMCs, collected before TCRalphabeta/CD19-depleted stem cell transplant. This sequence was found in a girl aged 2-15 years with congenital amegakaryocytic thrombocytopenia, due to receive a stem cell transplant. V usage is TRBV5-5 and J usage is TRBJ2-5; 9 nucleotides match TRBD2. The CDR3 DNA reads TGTGCCAGCAGCTTGGTGCTAGCGGGATCTGAGACCCAGTACTTC. Protein: CASSLVLAGSETQYF.